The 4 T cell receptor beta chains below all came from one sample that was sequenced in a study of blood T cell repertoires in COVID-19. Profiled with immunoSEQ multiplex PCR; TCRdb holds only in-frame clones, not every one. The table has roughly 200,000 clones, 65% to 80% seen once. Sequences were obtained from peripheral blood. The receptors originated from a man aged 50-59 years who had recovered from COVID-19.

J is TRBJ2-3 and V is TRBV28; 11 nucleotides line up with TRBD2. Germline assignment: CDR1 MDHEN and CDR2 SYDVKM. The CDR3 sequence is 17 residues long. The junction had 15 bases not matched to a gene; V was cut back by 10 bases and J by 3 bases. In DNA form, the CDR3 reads TGTGCCACCACGGGCCAGAATAGCGGGAGGGAAACAGATACGCAGTATTTT. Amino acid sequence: CATTGQNSGRETDTQYF.

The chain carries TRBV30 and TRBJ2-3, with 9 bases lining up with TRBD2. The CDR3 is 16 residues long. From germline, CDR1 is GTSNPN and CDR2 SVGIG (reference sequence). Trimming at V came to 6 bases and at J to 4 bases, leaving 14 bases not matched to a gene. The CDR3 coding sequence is TGTGCCTGCCCCCTAACCGGGACTAGCTCACCAGATACGCAGTATTTT. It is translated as CACPLTGTSSPDTQYF.

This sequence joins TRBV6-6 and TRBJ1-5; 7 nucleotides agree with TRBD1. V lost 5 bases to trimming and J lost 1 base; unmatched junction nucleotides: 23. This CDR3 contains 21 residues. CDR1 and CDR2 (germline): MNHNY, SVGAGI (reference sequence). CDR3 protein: CASSHPTYVKEGAASNQPQHF. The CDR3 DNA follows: TGTGCCAGCAGTCACCCCACTTACGTAAAAGAGGGGGCAGCGAGCAATCAGCCCCAGCATTTT.

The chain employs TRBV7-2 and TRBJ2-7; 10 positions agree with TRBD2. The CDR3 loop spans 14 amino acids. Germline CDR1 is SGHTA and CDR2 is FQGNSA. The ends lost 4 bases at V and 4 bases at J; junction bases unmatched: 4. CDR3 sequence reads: CASSSSGRGYEQYF. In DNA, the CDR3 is TGTGCCAGCAGCTCTAGCGGGAGAGGATACGAGCAGTACTTC. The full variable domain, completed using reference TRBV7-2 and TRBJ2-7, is GAGVSQSPSNKVTEKGKDVELRCDPISGHTALYWYRQSLGQGLEFLIYFQGNSAPDKSGLPSDRFSAERTGGSVSTLTIQRTQQEDSAVYLCASSSSGRGYEQYFGPGTRLTVT.